The 30 T cell receptor beta chains in this list originate from one sample, sequenced in a study of CD8 T cells in Susac syndrome. RNA, at roughly 0.45 to 1 ug, was reverse transcribed with random hexamers. TCRdb re-called the immunoSEQ multiplex PCR reads with MiXCR, one entry per CDR3 protein. The sample includes around 80,000 distinct CDR3 sequences, around nine tenths of them seen just once. Sequencing was carried out using CD8+ T cells from PBMCs. Source of these receptors: a human donor with multiple sclerosis.

This chain links TRBV4-1 with TRBJ2-7, with TRBD1 matching over 8 bases. V lost 1 base, J lost 5 bases, and 7 bases stayed unmatched. The CDR3 runs to 15 residues. CDR1 and CDR2 (germline): MGHRA, YSYEKL. The CDR3 nucleotides read TGCGCCAGCAGCCAAGGGTTGACAGGGGCCCACGAGCAGTACTTC. It encodes CASSQGLTGAHEQYF.

V and J are TRBV28 and TRBJ2-7; the D gene is possibly TRBD2 (6 bases). Germline CDR1 MDHEN, CDR2 SYDVKM. The CDR3 is 13 amino acids. V lost 6 bases, J lost 4 bases, and 13 bases lay in between. The CDR3 reads CASRREFGYEQYF. The CDR3 region has the DNA TGTGCCAGCAGACGGGAGTTTGGATACGAGCAGTACTTC.

This clonotype was seen once. The chain couples TRBV24-1 to TRBJ2-7; TRBD2 might be the D (5 bases). This CDR3 region has 14 residues. Germline CDR1 KGHDR, CDR2 SFDVKD. Trimming shortened V by 4 bases and J by 5 bases, and 14 bases separated the two germline ends. CDR3 coding DNA: TGTGCCACCAGTGACCTCGTGGACGGGGACGAGCAGTACTTC. It translates to CATSDLVDGDEQYF.

The chain employs TRBV28 and TRBJ1-1; D gene ambiguous. The V end was cut by 2 bases, the J end by 4 bases, with 11 bases between. Germline assignment: CDR1 MDHEN and CDR2 SYDVKM. CDR3 length equals 14 residues. The CDR3 spells CASSLTQYGTEAFF. In DNA form, the CDR3 reads TGTGCCAGCAGTTTAACCCAGTACGGCACTGAAGCTTTCTTT.

The chain combines TRBV24-1 with TRBJ1-5, with D unclear. The CDR3 totals 14 residues. V dropped 3 bases and J dropped 5 bases, with 10 bases sitting between them. Germline V lookup: CDR1 KGHDR, CDR2 SFDVKD. The CDR3 DNA reads TGTGCCACCAGTGATGTCTCTTGGCATCAGCCCCAGCATTTT. Protein sequence: CATSDVSWHQPQHF.

The chain joins TRBV6-5 to TRBJ2-6; D not resolved. The length of the CDR3 is 13 residues. The V end lost 2 bases, the J end lost 4 bases, and 3 bases lay between the germline ends. Germline CDR1 MNHEY, CDR2 SVGAGI. CDR3 DNA: TGTGCCAGCAGTTACGGGGGGGCCAACGTCCTGACTTTC. Translation: CASSYGGANVLTF.

V and J are TRBV19 and TRBJ2-1; no clear D. CDR3 length: 15 residues. Germline V CDR1 and CDR2: LNHDA, SQIVND (reference sequence). The V gene lost 3 bases and the J gene lost 0 bases, with 9 bases spanning the gap. The CDR3 region has the DNA TGTGCCAGTAGTATTGGTTCAAGCTCCTACAATGAGCAGTTCTTC. This translates into CASSIGSSSYNEQFF.

This rearrangement joins TRBV2 to TRBJ2-3; D remains ambiguous. V was clipped by 3 bases and J by 1 base, with 8 bases between them. The CDR3 totals 14 residues. Germline lookup yields CDR1 SNHLY and CDR2 FYNNEI. This CDR3 reads CASSEWAGTDTQYF. CDR3 DNA sequence: TGTGCCAGCAGTGAGTGGGCTGGCACAGATACGCAGTATTTT. Supplemented by reference TRBV2 and TRBJ2-3, the full variable domain reads EPEVTQTPSHQVTQMGQEVILRCVPISNHLYFYWYRQILGQKVEFLVSFYNNEISEKSEIFDDQFSVERPDGSNFTLKIRSTKLEDSAMYFCASSEWAGTDTQYFGPGTRLTVL.

The CDR3 loop reads CASSFGTSGTYEQYF. The CDR3 DNA sequence: TGTGCCAGCAGCTTCGGGACTAGCGGTACCTACGAGCAGTACTTC. The chain is built from TRBV2 and TRBJ2-7, with TRBD2 identical over 11 bases. The CDR3 is 15 amino acids. V shed 6 bases, J shed 2 bases, and the junction held 6 bases outside the gene matches. Germline values: CDR1 SNHLY, CDR2 FYNNEI.

This chain uses TRBV6-2 or TRBV6-3 with TRBJ2-2; D is undetermined. The CDR3 length is 11 residues. In germline, CDR1 is MNHEY, CDR2 SVGEGT. V lost 6 bases to trimming and J lost 6 bases, with 5 bases between them. Written as DNA, the CDR3 is TGTGCCAGCAGCGGAGCCGGGGAGCTGTTTTTT. Translating gives CASSGAGELFF.

The V call is TRBV27, the J call TRBJ2-7; no clear D. Germline V gene sequence: CDR1 MNHEY, CDR2 SMNVEV (reference sequence). Trimming removed 0 bases at V and 2 bases at J, with 5 bases between. The CDR3 contains 13 residues. In DNA, the CDR3 is TGTGCCAGCAGTTTATCGCGAACCTACGAGCAGTACTTC. It specifies CASSLSRTYEQYF.

V is TRBV4-1 and J is TRBJ2-1, with 9 bases identical to TRBD2. This CDR3 has 16 residues. CDR1 MGHRA and CDR2 YSYEKL come from the germline V gene. With V trimmed by 3 bases and J by 0 bases, 3 bases remained unmatched. CDR3 coding DNA: TGCGCCAGCAGCCAGGTTAGCGGGAGCTCCTACAATGAGCAGTTCTTC. Its protein is CASSQVSGSSYNEQFF.

V gene TRBV27 combines with J gene TRBJ2-7, with D possibly TRBD2 on 6 matching bases. Trimming pared 4 bases from V and 2 bases from J, leaving 9 bases between. The CDR3 sequence is 13 residues long. The germline V gene has CDR1 MNHEY and CDR2 SMNVEV (reference sequence). CDR3 coding DNA: TGTGCCAGCAGTTCGGGACTGGCCTACGAGCAGTACTTC. It encodes CASSSGLAYEQYF.

The chain is built from TRBV2 and TRBJ1-5, with no clear D. This CDR3 contains 14 residues. Germline V gives CDR1 SNHLY, CDR2 FYNNEI. The V and J ends lost 4 bases and 3 bases respectively, with 10 bases between them. The DNA for the CDR3 is TGTGCCAGCAGTGTCCGGGTCTTCAATCAGCCCCAGCATTTT. This codes for CASSVRVFNQPQHF.

V and J are TRBV28 and TRBJ1-5, with TRBD1 matching over 7 bases. CDR1 is MDHEN, CDR2 SYDVKM, per germline. Unmatched junction bases numbered 7, after V lost 7 bases and J lost 1 base. The CDR3 has 15 amino acids. The CDR3 here is CASTPTGVSNQPQHF. The CDR3 nucleotides read TGTGCCAGCACCCCCACAGGGGTAAGCAATCAGCCCCAGCATTTT.

This chain joins TRBV5-1 and TRBJ2-7, with a weak D call TRBD2 (6 bases). V was clipped by 0 bases and J by 2 bases, with 9 bases between them. Germline CDR1 SGHRS, CDR2 YFSETQ. This CDR3 comprises 14 residues. CDR3 sequence reads: CASSLDAGTYEQYF. Written as DNA, the CDR3 is TGCGCCAGCAGCTTGGATGCGGGGACCTACGAGCAGTACTTC.

V and J are TRBV12-3 or TRBV12-4 and TRBJ2-7; tentatively, D is TRBD1 (7 bases). The V and J ends lost 7 bases and 1 base respectively, with 11 bases between them. The length of the CDR3 is 13 residues. The CDR3 loop is CASTAGGSYEQYF. CDR3 nucleotide sequence: TGTGCCAGCACCGCAGGGGGGTCCTACGAGCAGTACTTC.

The CDR3, as DNA: TGTGCCAGCAGCTTAGGGAGGGGAGGACAAGAGACCCAGTACTTC. This encodes CASSLGRGGQETQYF. The chain is built from TRBV13 and TRBJ2-5, with D possibly TRBD2 on 6 matching bases. The CDR3 runs 15 residues. Trimming removed 0 bases at V and 2 bases at J, with 10 bases between. The germline CDR1 and CDR2 sequences are PRHDT and FYEKMQ (reference sequence).

This chain links TRBV12-5 with TRBJ1-2; D uncertain. The CDR3 is made up of 14 amino acids. V shed 1 base and J shed 8 bases, with 14 bases lying between them. Germline lookup yields CDR1 LGHNT and CDR2 FRNRAP. The CDR3 here is CASGLDFGREGYTF. The CDR3 DNA is TGTGCTAGTGGTTTGGACTTTGGACGGGAAGGCTACACCTTC.

J is TRBJ2-1 and V is TRBV9; TRBD2 agrees at 14 bases. This CDR3 has 15 residues. From germline, CDR1 is SGDLS and CDR2 YYNGEE. Trimming at V came to 4 bases and at J to 6 bases, leaving 3 bases not matched to a gene. The CDR3 spells CASSRGLAGVNEQFF. The DNA for the CDR3 is TGTGCCAGCAGCCGGGGACTAGCGGGAGTCAATGAGCAGTTCTTC.

J is TRBJ1-2 and V is TRBV7-8; a possible D gene is TRBD1 (5 bases). Between the trimmed V and J ends, which lost 0 bases and 5 bases, there was a span of 13 bases. This CDR3 comprises 15 residues. The germline gives CDR1 SGHVS, CDR2 FQNEAQ. CDR3 DNA sequence: TGTGCCAGCAGCTTAGCGCTGGGCAGGGAGTATGGCTACACCTTC. As protein: CASSLALGREYGYTF.

This chain links TRBV7-9 with TRBJ2-1; D is perhaps TRBD2 (5 bases). The CDR3 has 14 residues. V shed 1 base and J shed 6 bases, with 10 bases lying between them. CDR1 is SEHNR, CDR2 FQNEAQ, per germline (reference sequence). The CDR3 reads CASSLDLATNEQFF. The CDR3 DNA sequence: TGTGCCAGCAGCTTAGATTTAGCGACCAATGAGCAGTTCTTC.

The CDR3 nucleotides are TGTGCCAGCGGGGCCCAGGGACAGATAAACTATGGCTACACCTTC. Residues: CASGAQGQINYGYTF. The chain links TRBV27 to TRBJ1-2; 7 nucleotides line up with TRBD1. Germline V gene data show CDR1 as MNHEY and CDR2 as SMNVEV (reference sequence). There are 15 residues in the CDR3. Unmatched junction bases numbered 11, after V lost 8 bases and J lost 2 bases.

The chain uses TRBV28 and TRBJ2-1, with D perhaps matching TRBD1 (5 bases). CDR3 length: 14 residues. V gave up 5 bases and J gave up 0 bases, with 8 bases separating them. The V gene's germline CDR1 is MDHEN and CDR2 SYDVKM. CDR3 in amino acids: CASSGAGSYNEQFF. Here the CDR3 DNA reads TGTGCCAGCAGTGGGGCCGGCTCCTACAATGAGCAGTTCTTC.

The chain carries TRBV5-1 and TRBJ2-7, with D perhaps assigned TRBD1 or TRBD2 (6 bases each). Germline V gene lookup returns CDR1 SGHRS and CDR2 YFSETQ. V lost 0 bases and J 2 bases, leaving 15 bases between the germline ends. The CDR3 has 16 residues. DNA of the CDR3: TGCGCCAGCAGCTTGGGGGGCGGGACAAGACCCTACGAGCAGTACTTC. Its protein product is CASSLGGGTRPYEQYF.

This clonotype appeared a few times. The gene calls are TRBV4-2 and TRBJ1-1; D is undetermined. The V end lost 4 bases, the J end lost 6 bases, and 9 bases lay between the germline ends. Looked up from germline, CDR1 is LGHNA and CDR2 is YNFKEQ. This CDR3 contains 12 residues. For the CDR3, the DNA is TGTGCCAGCAGCCCCCATTCGGCTGAAGCTTTCTTT. This translates into CASSPHSAEAFF.

The CDR3 region has the DNA TGTGCCAGCAAGGCAGGTGGTGTTGGCTACACCTTC. Protein sequence: CASKAGGVGYTF. V usage is TRBV27 and J usage is TRBJ1-2; D is unclear. Germline-derived CDR1 and CDR2 are MNHEY and SMNVEV (reference sequence). The CDR3 has 12 residues. V was shortened by 7 bases and J by 7 bases, with 13 bases between the two germline ends.

The V gene is TRBV7-9, the J gene TRBJ1-3, with unresolved D. CDR1 is SEHNR, CDR2 FQNEAQ, per germline (reference sequence). The CDR3 extends over 15 amino acids. Trimming took off 1 base at V and 0 bases at J, with 7 bases between the two ends. The CDR3: CASSLVAGSGNTIYF. The CDR3 bases are TGTGCCAGCAGCTTAGTAGCGGGCTCTGGAAACACCATATATTTT.

This sequence joins TRBV30 and TRBJ2-7, with D possibly TRBD2 on 5 matching bases. This CDR3 comprises 17 residues. V shed 7 bases and J shed 0 bases, with 25 bases lying between them. In germline, CDR1 is GTSNPN, CDR2 SVGIG (reference sequence). CDR3 sequence (DNA): TGTGCCTTACCAACTCCTGAGGTTGGAGGCACCTCCTACGAGCAGTACTTC. Translation: CALPTPEVGGTSYEQYF.

The chain carries TRBV19 and TRBJ1-1; the match to TRBD1 covers 7 bases. The CDR3 is 12 residues long. V lost 11 bases, J lost 2 bases, and 5 bases stayed unmatched. Germline-derived CDR1 and CDR2 are LNHDA and SQIVND (reference sequence). The CDR3 DNA is TGTGCCGTCCGACAGGGAAACACTGAAGCTTTCTTT. Residues: CAVRQGNTEAFF.